These T cell receptor beta chains were read from a single sample in a study of T-cell memory formation after mild COVID-19. A single record per CDR3 protein comes from TCRdb applying MiXCR to the 5' RACE reads. The table records 300,000 to 400,000 distinct CDR3 sequences, approximately 14% of them present only once. Sequenced material: PBMCs or a T cell subset sorted from them (not recorded which). All receptors come from a man between 18 and 29 years old who had mild COVID-19 (a few samples of this study predate the infection). Cell type and time point are not known. Both conserved end residues are part of each CDR3. The order of the fields is clone size, D gene, J gene, V gene, CDR3 protein, CDR3 DNA. The D gene is left open where the match is weak. Clone size, where shown, is once, few, many, or a class for clones that have expanded.

clone_size: many; d_call: .; j_call: TRBJ2-6; v_call: TRBV7-8; cdr3_aa: CASSLASSGANVLTF; cdr3_nt: TGTGCCAGCAGCTTAGCCAGCTCTGGGGCCAACGTCCTGACTTTC
clone_size: few; d_call: TRBD2; j_call: TRBJ2-3; v_call: TRBV4-1; cdr3_aa: CASSQAGLAGGRADTQYF; cdr3_nt: TGCGCCAGCAGCCAAGCGGGACTAGCGGGGGGGCGCGCAGATACGCAGTATTTT
clone_size: few; d_call: TRBD2; j_call: TRBJ2-7; v_call: TRBV14; cdr3_aa: CASTISGGSYEQYF; cdr3_nt: TGTGCCAGCACTATTAGCGGGGGTTCCTACGAGCAGTACTTC
clone_size: .; d_call: .; j_call: TRBJ1-5; v_call: TRBV10-2; cdr3_aa: CASSGPGPETGQPQHF; cdr3_nt: TGCGCCAGCAGTGGTCCGGGACCCGAGACGGGTCAGCCCCAGCATTTT
clone_size: .; d_call: TRBD2; j_call: TRBJ2-2; v_call: TRBV9; cdr3_aa: CASSVLAGGNTGELFF; cdr3_nt: TGTGCCAGCAGCGTACTAGCGGGGGGGAACACCGGGGAGCTGTTTTTT
clone_size: few; d_call: TRBD2; j_call: TRBJ2-3; v_call: TRBV20-1; cdr3_aa: CSARLAGASTDTQYF; cdr3_nt: TGCAGTGCTAGGCTAGCGGGGGCAAGCACAGATACGCAGTATTTT
clone_size: .; d_call: .; j_call: TRBJ2-2; v_call: TRBV25-1; cdr3_aa: CASGQGFVTGELFF; cdr3_nt: TGTGCCAGCGGCCAGGGGTTCGTCACCGGGGAGCTGTTTTTT
clone_size: few; d_call: .; j_call: TRBJ2-3; v_call: TRBV9; cdr3_aa: CASSAGGRDTQYF; cdr3_nt: TGTGCCAGCAGCGCGGGGGGCCGAGATACGCAGTATTTT
clone_size: few; d_call: .; j_call: TRBJ1-4; v_call: TRBV4-1; cdr3_aa: CASSQGPGSGEKLFF; cdr3_nt: TGCGCCAGCAGCCAAGGTCCGGGATCGGGTGAAAAACTGTTTTTT
clone_size: .; d_call: .; j_call: TRBJ1-4; v_call: TRBV11-2; cdr3_aa: CASSLRNREKLFF; cdr3_nt: TGTGCCAGCAGCTTAAGGAACCGAGAAAAACTGTTTTTT
clone_size: .; d_call: .; j_call: TRBJ2-7; v_call: TRBV7-8; cdr3_aa: CASSPMPGTEQYF; cdr3_nt: TGTGCCAGCAGCCCCATGCCTGGGACCGAGCAGTACTTC
clone_size: .; d_call: TRBD2; j_call: TRBJ2-3; v_call: TRBV11-2; cdr3_aa: CASRRALADLTDTQYF; cdr3_nt: TGTGCCAGCAGAAGGGCACTAGCGGATCTAACAGATACGCAGTATTTT
clone_size: .; d_call: .; j_call: TRBJ2-6; v_call: TRBV2; cdr3_aa: CASRRSSGANVLTF; cdr3_nt: TGTGCCAGCCGACGGAGCTCTGGGGCCAACGTCCTGACTTTC
clone_size: few; d_call: .; j_call: TRBJ2-1; v_call: TRBV11-3; cdr3_aa: CASSLDQGGTTRITEQFF; cdr3_nt: TGTGCCAGCAGCTTAGATCAGGGTGGGACAACAAGGATTACTGAGCAGTTCTTC
clone_size: many; d_call: .; j_call: TRBJ1-6; v_call: TRBV7-2; cdr3_aa: CASSPPMQYNSPLHF; cdr3_nt: TGTGCCAGCAGCCCCCCCATGCAGTATAATTCACCCCTCCACTTT
clone_size: few; d_call: .; j_call: TRBJ2-3; v_call: TRBV24-1; cdr3_aa: CATSAQVVDTQYF; cdr3_nt: TGTGCCACCAGTGCCCAGGTCGTAGATACGCAGTATTTT
clone_size: .; d_call: TRBD2; j_call: TRBJ2-7; v_call: TRBV7-6; cdr3_aa: CASSPLLAGAYEQYF; cdr3_nt: TGTGCCAGCAGTCCACTCTTAGCGGGGGCCTACGAGCAGTACTTC
clone_size: many; d_call: .; j_call: TRBJ2-5; v_call: TRBV3-1; cdr3_aa: CASSRGDQETQYF; cdr3_nt: TGTGCCAGCAGCCGGGGGGATCAAGAGACCCAGTACTTC
clone_size: many; d_call: .; j_call: TRBJ2-1; v_call: TRBV5-1; cdr3_aa: CASSLRGASSYNEQFF; cdr3_nt: TGCGCCAGCAGCTTGCGGGGGGCTAGCTCCTACAATGAGCAGTTCTTC
clone_size: .; d_call: .; j_call: TRBJ1-1; v_call: TRBV11-2; cdr3_aa: CASSFRGGRPDAFF; cdr3_nt: TGTGCCAGCAGCTTTAGAGGGGGGAGGCCTGATGCTTTCTTT
clone_size: .; d_call: TRBD2; j_call: TRBJ2-1; v_call: TRBV12-3/TRBV12-4; cdr3_aa: CASSPSGVYEQFF; cdr3_nt: TGTGCCAGCAGTCCTAGCGGGGTCTATGAGCAGTTCTTC
clone_size: .; d_call: TRBD2; j_call: TRBJ2-1; v_call: TRBV11-2; cdr3_aa: CASSTGTSGVQFF; cdr3_nt: TGTGCCAGCAGCACCGGGACTAGCGGGGTGCAGTTCTTC
clone_size: many; d_call: TRBD1; j_call: TRBJ2-7; v_call: TRBV7-8; cdr3_aa: CASQGDSATYEQYF; cdr3_nt: TGTGCCAGCCAGGGGGACAGCGCAACCTACGAGCAGTACTTC
clone_size: .; d_call: .; j_call: TRBJ2-1; v_call: TRBV7-9; cdr3_aa: CASSSSGFTYVDEQFF; cdr3_nt: TGTGCCAGCAGCTCCTCCGGGTTCACGTATGTCGATGAGCAGTTCTTC
clone_size: .; d_call: .; j_call: TRBJ1-1; v_call: TRBV11-2; cdr3_aa: CASSLDTGGGWSNTEAFF; cdr3_nt: TGTGCCAGCAGCTTAGATACGGGGGGAGGGTGGTCCAACACTGAAGCTTTCTTT
clone_size: .; d_call: .; j_call: TRBJ2-2; v_call: TRBV29-1; cdr3_aa: CSVVIASLTNTGELFF; cdr3_nt: TGCAGCGTTGTAATAGCGAGCCTTACGAACACCGGGGAGCTGTTTTTT
clone_size: .; d_call: .; j_call: TRBJ1-5; v_call: TRBV7-9; cdr3_aa: CASSGGARYQPQHF; cdr3_nt: TGTGCCAGCAGCGGAGGGGCGCGATATCAGCCCCAGCATTTT
clone_size: few; d_call: .; j_call: TRBJ1-1; v_call: TRBV10-1; cdr3_aa: CASSGDWSTEAFF; cdr3_nt: TGCGCCAGCAGCGGGGACTGGAGCACTGAAGCTTTCTTT
clone_size: .; d_call: .; j_call: TRBJ1-3; v_call: TRBV18; cdr3_aa: CASSPDRQMGNTIYF; cdr3_nt: TGTGCCAGCTCACCTGATAGACAGATGGGAAACACCATATATTTT
clone_size: .; d_call: TRBD2; j_call: TRBJ2-1; v_call: TRBV24-1; cdr3_aa: CATSRAGGHNEQFF; cdr3_nt: TGTGCCACCAGCCGCGCGGGGGGCCACAATGAGCAGTTCTTC
clone_size: .; d_call: .; j_call: TRBJ1-1; v_call: TRBV12-5; cdr3_aa: CASGVRTEAFF; cdr3_nt: TGTGCTAGTGGTGTGAGAACTGAAGCTTTCTTT
clone_size: few; d_call: .; j_call: TRBJ2-3; v_call: TRBV6-5; cdr3_aa: CATHFRETDTQYF; cdr3_nt: TGTGCCACCCACTTCAGGGAAACAGATACGCAGTATTTT
clone_size: .; d_call: .; j_call: TRBJ2-1; v_call: TRBV7-2; cdr3_aa: CASSPSAQSFNEQFF; cdr3_nt: TGTGCCAGCAGCCCGTCAGCCCAGTCCTTCAATGAGCAGTTCTTC
clone_size: .; d_call: TRBD2; j_call: TRBJ2-2; v_call: TRBV6-2/TRBV6-3; cdr3_aa: CASSYYGGRAGELFF; cdr3_nt: TGTGCCAGCAGTTACTACGGGGGGAGGGCCGGGGAGCTGTTTTTT
clone_size: .; d_call: .; j_call: TRBJ1-1; v_call: TRBV7-8; cdr3_aa: CASSLRGRLGRTFTEAFF; cdr3_nt: TGTGCCAGCAGCTTACGGGGCAGGCTAGGTAGGACTTTCACTGAAGCTTTCTTT
clone_size: .; d_call: .; j_call: TRBJ2-5; v_call: TRBV9; cdr3_aa: CASSGQALGTQYF; cdr3_nt: TGTGCCAGCAGCGGGCAGGCCCTAGGGACCCAGTACTTC
clone_size: many; d_call: TRBD2; j_call: TRBJ2-2; v_call: TRBV20-1; cdr3_aa: CSALAGERTGELFF; cdr3_nt: TGCAGTGCTTTAGCGGGGGAACGCACCGGGGAGCTGTTTTTT
clone_size: .; d_call: .; j_call: TRBJ2-7; v_call: TRBV29-1; cdr3_aa: CSVGSSSNEQYF; cdr3_nt: TGCAGCGTCGGGTCTTCGAGCAACGAGCAGTACTTC
clone_size: .; d_call: .; j_call: TRBJ2-3; v_call: TRBV5-5; cdr3_aa: CASSTEGGAGTQYF; cdr3_nt: TGTGCCAGCAGCACGGAGGGGGGGGCTGGTACGCAGTATTTT
clone_size: .; d_call: TRBD2; j_call: TRBJ2-1; v_call: TRBV29-1; cdr3_aa: CSVGVAGGVYEQFF; cdr3_nt: TGCAGCGTTGGAGTAGCGGGGGGGGTCTATGAGCAGTTCTTC
clone_size: many; d_call: .; j_call: TRBJ1-3; v_call: TRBV5-4; cdr3_aa: CASSSEGGSNTIYF; cdr3_nt: TGTGCCAGCAGCTCGGAGGGGGGGAGTAACACCATATATTTT
clone_size: few; d_call: TRBD1; j_call: TRBJ1-1; v_call: TRBV5-1; cdr3_aa: CASSYQGAINTEAFF; cdr3_nt: TGCGCCAGCAGCTACCAGGGGGCGATTAACACTGAAGCTTTCTTT